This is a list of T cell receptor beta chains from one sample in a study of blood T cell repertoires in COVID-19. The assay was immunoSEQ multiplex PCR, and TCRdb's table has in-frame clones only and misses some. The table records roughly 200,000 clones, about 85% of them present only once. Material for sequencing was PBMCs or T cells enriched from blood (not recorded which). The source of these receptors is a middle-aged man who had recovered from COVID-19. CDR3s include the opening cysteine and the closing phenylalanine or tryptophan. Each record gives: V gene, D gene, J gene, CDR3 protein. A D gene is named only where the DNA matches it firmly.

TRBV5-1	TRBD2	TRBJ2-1	CASRGSGSSYNEQFF
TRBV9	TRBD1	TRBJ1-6	CASSVTGANSPLHF
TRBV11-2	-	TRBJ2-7	CASSLGLDNMLAYEQYF
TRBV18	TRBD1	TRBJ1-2	CASSPLLVRQGARSYTF
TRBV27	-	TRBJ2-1	CASSSFPRGKNEQFF
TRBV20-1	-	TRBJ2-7	CSASSVKGTYEQYF
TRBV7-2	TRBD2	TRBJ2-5	CASSLAPSGYRAQYF
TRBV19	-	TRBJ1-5	CASSIVGDQPQHF
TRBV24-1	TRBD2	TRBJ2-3	CATSDWGEGKDTQYF
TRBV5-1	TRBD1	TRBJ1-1	CASSWTGLMNTEAFF
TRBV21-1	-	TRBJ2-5	CASSKAPEEQETQYF
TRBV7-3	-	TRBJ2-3	CASSLNSYGSTQYF
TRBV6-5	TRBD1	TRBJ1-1	CASRPTGDVTEAFF
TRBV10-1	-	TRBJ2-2	CASSNTRETNTGELFF
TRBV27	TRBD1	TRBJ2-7	CASRRTGTYEQYF
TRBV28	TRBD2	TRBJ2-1	CASSLYSGATYNEQFF
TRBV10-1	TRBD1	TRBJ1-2	CASSAGGNYGYTF
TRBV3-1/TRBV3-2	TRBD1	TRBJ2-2	CASSLGQGLTGELFF
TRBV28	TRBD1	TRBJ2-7	CASSRQGSYEQYF
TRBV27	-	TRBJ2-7	CASRGYGGGNEQYF
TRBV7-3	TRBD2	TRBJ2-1	CASSSLAAEGGNEQFF
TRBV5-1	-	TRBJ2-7	CASSQGTSYEQYF